This is a list of T cell receptor beta chains from one sample in a study of cytomegalovirus exposure and HLA in healthy donors. Clones were sequenced by immunoSEQ multiplex PCR, and TCRdb holds only the in-frame ones, with some missing. The sample consists of 85,000 to 90,000 clones, roughly 96% of them appearing once. Sequencing was performed on PBMCs. The receptors were gathered from a young man in good health and CMV-seronegative. Each CDR3 is given with its conserved first and last residue. D genes are given only for firm matches. Size is omitted from some rows. Given values are once, few, many or a class for expanded clones.

>NA|TRBJ2-7|TRBV6-1|NA|13
TGTGCCAGCAGGTACCTAGTGGACTACGAGCAGTACTTC
CASRYLVDYEQYF
>NA|TRBJ2-3|TRBV4-1|TRBD1|16
TGCGCCAGCAGCCAGGGGACAGGGGTTGGCACAGATACGCAGTATTTT
CASSQGTGVGTDTQYF
>NA|TRBJ2-6|TRBV5-1|NA|15
TGCGCCAGCAGCTTGGGACAGCCTGGGGCCAACGTCCTGACTTTC
CASSLGQPGANVLTF
>few|TRBJ2-7|TRBV5-6|NA|12
TGTGCCAGCAGCTTGGGCAGGGCAGAGCAGTACTTC
CASSLGRAEQYF
>NA|TRBJ2-1|TRBV5-1|NA|14
TGCGCCAGCAGCTTAGCGGGCCAGGACAATGAGCAGTTCTTC
CASSLAGQDNEQFF
>NA|TRBJ2-2|TRBV5-1|NA|12
TGCGCCAGCAGCTTGGGAGTCGGGGAGCTGTTTTTT
CASSLGVGELFF
>NA|TRBJ2-5|TRBV4-2|NA|13
TGTGCCAGCAGCCAAGATCGGGGAGAGACCCAGTACTTC
CASSQDRGETQYF
>NA|TRBJ2-5|TRBV30|NA|16
TGTGCCTGGAGTGCTCCTCAGGAACGCCTACAAGAGACCCAGTACTTC
CAWSAPQERLQETQYF
>NA|TRBJ1-4|TRBV9|TRBD1|15
TGTGCCAGCAGCACAACGACAGGGGGGGATGAAAAACTGTTTTTT
CASSTTTGGDEKLFF
>NA|TRBJ2-3|TRBV7-9|NA|15
TGTGCCAGCAGCTTATGGCGGGGTGACTCAGATACGCAGTATTTT
CASSLWRGDSDTQYF